This T cell receptor beta chain was captured by sequencing in a study of cytomegalovirus exposure and HLA in healthy donors. As for this clone: Its specificity is not known.

V lost 1 base and J lost 7; bases outside the gene matches: 6. This CDR3 is built from 15 residues. Study-level points and caveats: A prior analysis recorded that most TCR beta V segments were productive about 87% or about 30% of the time. A later analysis revealed that TCR association rates differed between HLA loci, peaking at DRB1 and bottoming out at HLA-C. Researchers counted 150 to 200 TCR beta chains as cytomegalovirus-associated.

Primers: 60 Vbeta forward and 13 Jbeta reverse. Assay: immunoSEQ multiplex PCR; the TCRdb copy retains only in-frame clones and omits some. The table shows around 110,000 clones, with 79% occurring only once. The specimen sequenced was PBMCs. The sequence derives from a man aged 25 to 40 in good health and CMV-seropositive. The V and J genes are TRBV5-3 and TRBJ1-5; 9 bases are shared with TRBD1. TRBV5-3 is an ORF, and what it does is uncertain. CDR3 DNA: TGTGCCAGAAGCTTGTACGACAGGGGGAACCAGCCCCAGCATTTT. This gives the protein CARSLYDRGNQPQHF.